The source of this TCR beta chain is a study of cytomegalovirus exposure and HLA in healthy donors. The study's findings and limits: Most TCRs appeared rarely, but some public TCRs recurred in many donors.

PCR used 60 Vbeta primers and 13 Jbeta primers. TCRdb's copy holds only in-frame clones and misses some; the assay was immunoSEQ multiplex PCR. The table has 120,000 to 150,000 clones, roughly three quarters seen once; the top ten hold about 3%. In regard to this clone: Its target is unknown.

This CDR3 region has 16 residues. Germline lookup yields CDR1 MGHRA and CDR2 YSYEKL. Trimming removed 1 base from V and 2 bases from J, with 15 bases in between. Sequenced sample: PBMCs. The gene calls are TRBV4-1 and TRBJ2-7; the D is unclear. This clonotype was sampled from a female donor in good health and CMV-seronegative. The CDR3, as DNA: TGCGCCAGCAGCCAAGTCACCCGACTGTCGGCCTACGAGCAGTACTTC. Translation: CASSQVTRLSAYEQYF.